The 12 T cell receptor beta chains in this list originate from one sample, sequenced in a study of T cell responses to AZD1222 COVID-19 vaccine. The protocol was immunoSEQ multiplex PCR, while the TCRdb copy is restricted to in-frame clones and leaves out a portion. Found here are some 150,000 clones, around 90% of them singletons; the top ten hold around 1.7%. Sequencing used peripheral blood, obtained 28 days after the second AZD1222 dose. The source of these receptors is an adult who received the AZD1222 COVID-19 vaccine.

CDR3 nucleotide sequence: TGTGCCAGCCCTCCTTCGGTAAATACGCAGTATTTT. Residues: CASPPSVNTQYF. V is TRBV3-1 (or the pseudogene TRBV3-2) and J is TRBJ2-3, with unresolved D. The CDR3 has 12 residues. Germline V gives CDR1 LGHDT, CDR2 YNNKEL (reference sequence). Trimming shortened V by 8 bases and J by 7 bases, and 13 bases separated the two germline ends.

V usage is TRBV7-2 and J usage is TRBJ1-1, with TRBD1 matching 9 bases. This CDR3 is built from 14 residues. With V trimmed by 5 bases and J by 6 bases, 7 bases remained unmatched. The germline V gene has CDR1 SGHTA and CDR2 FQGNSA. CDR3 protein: CASSRGQGLPEAFF. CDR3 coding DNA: TGTGCCAGCAGCCGGGGACAGGGTCTTCCTGAAGCTTTCTTT.

Here the CDR3 reads CASSVVTGGNTIYF. The DNA of the CDR3 is TGTGCCAGCAGTGTAGTAACAGGGGGAAACACCATATATTTT. The chain links TRBV2 to TRBJ1-3, with a tentative D call TRBD1 (6 bases). There are 14 residues in the CDR3. Germline values: CDR1 SNHLY, CDR2 FYNNEI. V lost 4 bases, J lost 4 bases, and 11 bases lay in between.

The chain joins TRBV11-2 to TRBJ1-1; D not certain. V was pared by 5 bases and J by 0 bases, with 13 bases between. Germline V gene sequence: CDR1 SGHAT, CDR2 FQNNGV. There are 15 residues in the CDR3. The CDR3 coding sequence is TGTGCCAGCAGCCCCGTGCCAGATTTGAACACTGAAGCTTTCTTT. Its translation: CASSPVPDLNTEAFF.

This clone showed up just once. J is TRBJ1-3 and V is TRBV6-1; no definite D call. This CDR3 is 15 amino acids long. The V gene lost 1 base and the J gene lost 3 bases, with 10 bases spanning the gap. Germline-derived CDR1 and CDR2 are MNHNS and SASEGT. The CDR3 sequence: CASSEVYRGGNTIYF. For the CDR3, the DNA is TGTGCCAGCAGTGAAGTCTATCGGGGTGGAAACACCATATATTTT.

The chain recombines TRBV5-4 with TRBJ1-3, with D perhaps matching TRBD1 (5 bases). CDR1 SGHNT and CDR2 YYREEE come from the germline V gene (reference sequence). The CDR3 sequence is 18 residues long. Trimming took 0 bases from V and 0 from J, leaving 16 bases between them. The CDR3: CASSLGGRPDGSGNTIYF. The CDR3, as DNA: TGTGCCAGCAGCTTGGGGGGCCGCCCCGACGGCTCTGGAAACACCATATATTTT. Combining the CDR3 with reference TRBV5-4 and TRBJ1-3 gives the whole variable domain ETGVTQSPTHLIKTRGQQVTLRCSSQSGHNTVSWYQQALGQGPQFIFQYYREEENGRGNFPPRFSGLQFPNYSSELNVNALELDDSALYLCASSLGGRPDGSGNTIYFGEGSWLTVV.

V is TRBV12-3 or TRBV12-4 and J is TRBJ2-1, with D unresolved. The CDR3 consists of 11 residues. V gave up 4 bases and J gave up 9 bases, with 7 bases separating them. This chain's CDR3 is CASSSLSEQFF. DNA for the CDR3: TGTGCCAGCAGTTCCCTTAGTGAGCAGTTCTTC.

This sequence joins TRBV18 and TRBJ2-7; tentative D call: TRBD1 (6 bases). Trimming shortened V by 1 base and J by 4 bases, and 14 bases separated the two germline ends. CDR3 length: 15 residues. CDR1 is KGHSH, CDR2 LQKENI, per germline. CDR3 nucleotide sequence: TGTGCCAGCTCACCACGGATATCAGGGGCGTACGAGCAGTACTTC. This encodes CASSPRISGAYEQYF. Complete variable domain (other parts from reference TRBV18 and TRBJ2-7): NAGVMQNPRHLVRRRGQEARLRCSPMKGHSHVYWYRQLPEEGLKFMVYLQKENIIDESGMPKERFSAEFPKEGPSILRIQQVVRGDSAAYFCASSPRISGAYEQYFGPGTRLTVT.

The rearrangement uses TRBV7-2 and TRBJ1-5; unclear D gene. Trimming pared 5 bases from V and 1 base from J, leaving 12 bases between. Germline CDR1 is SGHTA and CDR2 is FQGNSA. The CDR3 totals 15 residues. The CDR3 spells CASSLGISSNQPQHF. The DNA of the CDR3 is TGTGCCAGCAGCCTAGGAATTTCGAGCAATCAGCCCCAGCATTTT.

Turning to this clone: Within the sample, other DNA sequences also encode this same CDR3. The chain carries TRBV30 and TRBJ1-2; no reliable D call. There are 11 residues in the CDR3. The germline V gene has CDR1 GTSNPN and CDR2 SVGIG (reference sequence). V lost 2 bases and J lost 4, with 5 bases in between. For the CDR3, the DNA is TGTGCCTGGAGTAACTCCTATGGCTACACCTTC. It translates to CAWSNSYGYTF.

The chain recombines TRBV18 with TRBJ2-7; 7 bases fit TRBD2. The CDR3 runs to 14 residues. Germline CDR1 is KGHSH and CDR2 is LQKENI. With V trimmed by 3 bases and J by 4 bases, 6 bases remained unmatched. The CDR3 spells CASSPASGAYEQYF. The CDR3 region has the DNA TGTGCCAGCTCACCCGCTAGCGGAGCTTACGAGCAGTACTTC.

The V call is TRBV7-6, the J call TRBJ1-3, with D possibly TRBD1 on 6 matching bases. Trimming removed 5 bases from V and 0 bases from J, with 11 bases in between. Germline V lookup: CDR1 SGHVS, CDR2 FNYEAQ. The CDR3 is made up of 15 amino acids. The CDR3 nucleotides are TGTGCCAGCAGCCTTGGACAGTTCTCTGGAAACACCATATATTTT. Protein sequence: CASSLGQFSGNTIYF.